What follows are 16 T cell receptor beta chains derived from one specimen sequenced in a study of blood T cell repertoires in COVID-19. Data came from immunoSEQ multiplex PCR; TCRdb stores just in-frame clones and leaves some out. This table holds roughly 380,000 clones, roughly 90% found once. Sequencing was carried out using PBMCs or T cells enriched from blood (not recorded which). These receptors all come from a woman under 40 who had been exposed to COVID-19.

This chain links TRBV6-5 with TRBJ2-1; D not certain. V was trimmed by 6 bases and J by 0 bases, leaving 12 bases between them. Per the germline V gene, CDR1 is MNHEY and CDR2 is SVGAGI. The CDR3 is made up of 15 amino acids. This chain's CDR3 is CASSQAGGSYNEQFF. In DNA, the CDR3 is TGTGCCAGCAGCCAAGCCGGCGGCTCCTACAATGAGCAGTTCTTC.

The V gene is TRBV18, the J gene TRBJ1-5; maybe TRBD1 (6 bases). V gave up 2 bases and J gave up 7 bases, with 18 bases separating them. This CDR3 has 16 residues. CDR1 is KGHSH, CDR2 LQKENI, per germline. The CDR3 sequence: CASSPNLVQGEQPQHF. Here the CDR3 DNA reads TGTGCCAGCTCACCAAACTTAGTACAGGGAGAACAGCCCCAGCATTTT.

The rearrangement uses TRBV5-6 and TRBJ1-1; D remains unclear. Germline CDR1 SGHDT, CDR2 YYEEEE. This CDR3 comprises 13 residues. V was pared by 4 bases and J by 10 bases, with 17 bases between. CDR3: CASSPASGGIAFF. DNA of the CDR3: TGTGCCAGCAGCCCCGCCTCAGGAGGGATAGCTTTCTTT.

V and J are TRBV9 and TRBJ2-3; 7 positions match TRBD1. The CDR3 loop spans 15 amino acids. J gave up 2 bases and V 5 bases, and 8 bases lay outside the gene matches. Looked up from germline, CDR1 is SGDLS and CDR2 is YYNGEE. CDR3 bases: TGTGCCAGCAGTTTGGGGACAGTCCCCACAGATACGCAGTATTTT. Its translation is CASSLGTVPTDTQYF.

This chain connects TRBV27 to TRBJ1-6; weak D call: TRBD1 (6 bases). The CDR3 has 16 amino acids. The germline gives CDR1 MNHEY, CDR2 SMNVEV (reference sequence). V was shortened by 7 bases and J by 0 bases, with 13 bases between the two germline ends. The CDR3 DNA sequence: TGTGCCAGCAAGTGGGACATGAGCTCCTATAATTCACCCCTCCACTTT. It is translated as CASKWDMSSYNSPLHF.

J is TRBJ2-7 and V is TRBV19, with 10 positions matching TRBD2. This CDR3 has 16 residues. Germline loops: CDR1 LNHDA, CDR2 SQIVND (reference sequence). The trim removed 4 bases at V and 5 bases at J, leaving 11 bases unmatched. The chain's CDR3 is CASSTYSGTSVDEQYF. CDR3 nucleotide sequence: TGTGCCAGTAGTACATATTCCGGGACTAGCGTTGACGAGCAGTACTTC.

The gene calls are TRBV6-5 and TRBJ1-2; D is ambiguous. In germline, CDR1 is MNHEY, CDR2 SVGAGI. The CDR3 sequence is 15 residues long. V was trimmed by 6 bases and J by 14 bases, leaving 28 bases between them. CDR3 DNA: TGTGCCAGCAGCCTAGACGGCCTCAACGCCTTGATATGGACCTTC. It codes for CASSLDGLNALIWTF.

The V gene is TRBV19, the J gene TRBJ2-2; 8 positions match TRBD2. CDR1 LNHDA and CDR2 SQIVND come from the germline V gene (reference sequence). Unmatched junction bases numbered 7, after V lost 4 bases and J lost 0 bases. The CDR3 is 17 residues long. The CDR3 sequence: CASSKGSGAPNTGELFF. In DNA form, the CDR3 reads TGTGCCAGTAGTAAGGGTAGCGGGGCACCGAACACCGGGGAGCTGTTTTTT.

This clone showed up just once. The chain joins TRBV5-8 to TRBJ2-5, with D possibly matching TRBD2 (6 bases). Germline V gene sequence: CDR1 SGHTS, CDR2 YDEGEE. This CDR3 contains 15 residues. V shed 0 bases and J shed 4 bases, with 13 bases lying between them. CDR3 sequence (DNA): TGTGCCAGCAGCTTGGTCGTCAAGGAGGGAGAGACCCAGTACTTC. Protein product: CASSLVVKEGETQYF.

The V gene is TRBV18, the J gene TRBJ1-2; a weak D match, TRBD1 (5 bases). Germline CDR1 reads KGHSH; CDR2 reads LQKENI. CDR3 length: 13 residues. Trimming stripped 1 base from V and 5 bases from J, with 8 bases between. CDR3 nucleotides: TGTGCCAGCTCACCACATCCAGGGTATGGCTACACCTTC. It translates to CASSPHPGYGYTF.

This sequence joins TRBV6-6 and TRBJ1-2, with 12 positions matching TRBD1. V shed 2 bases, J shed 8 bases, and the junction held 9 bases outside the gene matches. The CDR3 is made up of 16 amino acids. The germline gives CDR1 MNHNY, CDR2 SVGAGI (reference sequence). CDR3 DNA sequence: TGTGCCAGCAGTTACGAGGCCGGGACAGGGGGCTCGGGCTACACCTTC. It codes for CASSYEAGTGGSGYTF.

The J gene is TRBJ2-3, the V gene TRBV12-3 or TRBV12-4; D not certain. Trimming took off 3 bases at V and 1 base at J, with 5 bases between the two ends. The CDR3 sequence is 13 residues long. This chain's CDR3 is CASSLAGTDTQYF. CDR3 DNA sequence: TGTGCCAGCAGTTTGGCCGGCACAGATACGCAGTATTTT.

The chain has TRBV7-3 and TRBJ2-1, with 8 bases identical to TRBD1. The CDR3 length is 15 residues. Germline CDR1 is SGHTA and CDR2 is FQGTGA. With 5 bases clipped from V and 8 bases from J, the junction kept 11 bases outside the gene matches. In DNA form, the CDR3 reads TGTGCCAGCAGCGTCCTAGGACAGGGTCTCGATGAGCAGTTCTTC. Residues: CASSVLGQGLDEQFF.

The genes are TRBV19 and TRBJ2-5, with D maybe TRBD2 (5 bases). The V end was cut by 3 bases, the J end by 2 bases, with 13 bases between. The germline V gene encodes CDR1 LNHDA and CDR2 SQIVND (reference sequence). The CDR3 contains 15 residues. The CDR3: CASSITLAIQETQYF. DNA of the CDR3: TGTGCCAGTAGTATTACCCTAGCTATTCAAGAGACCCAGTACTTC. The full variable domain, with the rest looked up from reference TRBV19 and TRBJ2-5, is DGGITQSPKYLFRKEGQNVTLSCEQNLNHDAMYWYRQDPGQGLRLIYYSQIVNDFQKGDIAEGYSVSREKKESFPLTVTSAQKNPTAFYLCASSITLAIQETQYFGPGTRLLVL.

The CDR3 reads CATSREENEQFF. As DNA, the CDR3 is TGTGCCACCAGCAGAGAAGAGAATGAGCAGTTCTTC. The rearrangement joins TRBV15 to TRBJ2-1, with D hard to call. The CDR3 consists of 12 residues. The V gene's germline CDR1 is LNHNV and CDR2 YYDKDF (reference sequence). Trimming cost V 0 bases and J 7 bases, with 4 bases left between them.

The rearrangement uses TRBV18 and TRBJ2-7; 8 nucleotides align to TRBD2. The germline CDR1 and CDR2 sequences are KGHSH and LQKENI. The CDR3 is 16 residues long. J gave up 2 bases and V 3 bases, and 9 bases lay outside the gene matches. CDR3 in amino acids: CASSPPGSGNAYEQYF. CDR3 sequence (DNA): TGTGCCAGCTCACCCCCGGGTAGCGGGAACGCCTACGAGCAGTACTTC.